The following is a T cell receptor (beta chain) sequence with its context. Looked up from germline, CDR1 is MGHDK and CDR2 is SYGVNS. V was trimmed by 4 bases and J by 2 bases, leaving 14 bases between them. The CDR3 is 15 residues long. This specimen comes from a study of shared clonotypes between healthy human individuals. Clones were sequenced by immunoSEQ multiplex PCR, and TCRdb holds only the in-frame ones, with some missing. The sample holds hundreds of thousands of clones, roughly 96% seen once. Cells designated naive CD8 were CD45RO-negative and were positively selected for CCR7, with terminally differentiated effector memory CD45RA+ cells excluded.

Sequencing was carried out using naive CD8+ T cells sorted from blood. V usage is TRBV25-1 and J usage is TRBJ2-5; D assignment may be TRBD1 or TRBD2 (6 bases each). This TCR was recovered from a woman younger than 45 in good health. This CDR3 is CASSVRGGSQETQYF. The CDR3 DNA sequence: TGTGCCAGCAGTGTCAGGGGAGGCTCTCAAGAGACCCAGTACTTC.